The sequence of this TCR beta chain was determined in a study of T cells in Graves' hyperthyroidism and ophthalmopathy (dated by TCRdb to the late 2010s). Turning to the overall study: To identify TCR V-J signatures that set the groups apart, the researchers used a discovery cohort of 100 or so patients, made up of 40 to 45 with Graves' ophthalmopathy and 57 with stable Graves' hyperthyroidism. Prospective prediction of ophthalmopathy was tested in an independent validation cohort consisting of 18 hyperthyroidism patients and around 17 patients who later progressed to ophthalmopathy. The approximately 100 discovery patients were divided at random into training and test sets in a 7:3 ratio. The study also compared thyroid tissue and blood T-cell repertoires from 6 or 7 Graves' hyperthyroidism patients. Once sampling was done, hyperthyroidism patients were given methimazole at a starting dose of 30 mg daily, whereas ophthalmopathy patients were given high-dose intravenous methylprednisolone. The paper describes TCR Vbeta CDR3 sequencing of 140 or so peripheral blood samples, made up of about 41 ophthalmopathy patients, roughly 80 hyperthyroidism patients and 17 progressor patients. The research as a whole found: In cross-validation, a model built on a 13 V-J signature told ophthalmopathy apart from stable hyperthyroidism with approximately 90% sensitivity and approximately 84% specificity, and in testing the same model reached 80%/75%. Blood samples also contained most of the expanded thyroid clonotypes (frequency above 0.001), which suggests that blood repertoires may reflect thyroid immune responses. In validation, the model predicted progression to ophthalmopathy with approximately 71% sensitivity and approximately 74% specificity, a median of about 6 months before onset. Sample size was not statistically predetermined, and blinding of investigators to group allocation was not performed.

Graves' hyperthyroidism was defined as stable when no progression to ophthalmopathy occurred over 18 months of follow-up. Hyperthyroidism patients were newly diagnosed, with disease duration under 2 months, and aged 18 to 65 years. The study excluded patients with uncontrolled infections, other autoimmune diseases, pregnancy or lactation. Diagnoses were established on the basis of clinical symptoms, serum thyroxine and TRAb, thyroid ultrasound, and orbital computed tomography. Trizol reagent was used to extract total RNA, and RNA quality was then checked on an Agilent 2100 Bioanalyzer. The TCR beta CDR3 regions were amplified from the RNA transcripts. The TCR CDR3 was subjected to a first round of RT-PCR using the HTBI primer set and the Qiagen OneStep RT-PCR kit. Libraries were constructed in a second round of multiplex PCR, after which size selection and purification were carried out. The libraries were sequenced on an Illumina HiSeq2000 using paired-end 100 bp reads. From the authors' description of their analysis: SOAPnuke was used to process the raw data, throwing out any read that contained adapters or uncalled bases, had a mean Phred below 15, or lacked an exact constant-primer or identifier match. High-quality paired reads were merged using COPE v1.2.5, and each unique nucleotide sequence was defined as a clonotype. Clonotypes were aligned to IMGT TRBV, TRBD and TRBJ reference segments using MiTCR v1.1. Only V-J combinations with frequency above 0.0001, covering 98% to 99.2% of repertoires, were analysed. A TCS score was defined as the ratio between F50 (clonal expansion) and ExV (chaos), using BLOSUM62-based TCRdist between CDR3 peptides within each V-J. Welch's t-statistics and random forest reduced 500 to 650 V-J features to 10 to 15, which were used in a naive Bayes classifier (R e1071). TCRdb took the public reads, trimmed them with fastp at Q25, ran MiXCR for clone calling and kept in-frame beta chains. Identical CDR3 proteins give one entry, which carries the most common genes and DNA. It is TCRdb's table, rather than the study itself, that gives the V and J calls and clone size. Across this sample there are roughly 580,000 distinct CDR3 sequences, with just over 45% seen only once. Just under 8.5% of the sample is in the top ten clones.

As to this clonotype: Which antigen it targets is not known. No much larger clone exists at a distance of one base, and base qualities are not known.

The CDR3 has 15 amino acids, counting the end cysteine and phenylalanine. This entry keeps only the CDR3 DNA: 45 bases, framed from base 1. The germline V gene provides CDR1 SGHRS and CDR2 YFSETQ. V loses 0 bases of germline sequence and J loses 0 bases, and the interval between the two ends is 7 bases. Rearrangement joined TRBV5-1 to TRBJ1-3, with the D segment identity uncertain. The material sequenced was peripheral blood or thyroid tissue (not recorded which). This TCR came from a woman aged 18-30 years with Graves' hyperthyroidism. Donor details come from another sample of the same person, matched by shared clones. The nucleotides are TGCGCCAGCAGCTTGGCGGCTCTCTCTGGAAACACCATATATTTT. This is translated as CASSLAALSGNTIYF.